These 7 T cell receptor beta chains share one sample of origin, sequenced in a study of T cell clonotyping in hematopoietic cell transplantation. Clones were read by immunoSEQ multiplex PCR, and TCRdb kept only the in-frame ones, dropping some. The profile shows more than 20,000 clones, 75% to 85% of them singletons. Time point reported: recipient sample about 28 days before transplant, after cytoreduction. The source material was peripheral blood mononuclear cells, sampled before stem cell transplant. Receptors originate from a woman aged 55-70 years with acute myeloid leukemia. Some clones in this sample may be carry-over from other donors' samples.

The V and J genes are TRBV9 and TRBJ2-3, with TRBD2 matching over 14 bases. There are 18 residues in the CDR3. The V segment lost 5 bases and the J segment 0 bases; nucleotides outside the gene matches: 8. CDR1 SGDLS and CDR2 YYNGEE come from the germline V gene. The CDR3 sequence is CASSRTSGGTESTDTQYF. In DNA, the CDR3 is TGTGCCAGCAGTCGGACTAGCGGGGGGACAGAAAGCACAGATACGCAGTATTTT.

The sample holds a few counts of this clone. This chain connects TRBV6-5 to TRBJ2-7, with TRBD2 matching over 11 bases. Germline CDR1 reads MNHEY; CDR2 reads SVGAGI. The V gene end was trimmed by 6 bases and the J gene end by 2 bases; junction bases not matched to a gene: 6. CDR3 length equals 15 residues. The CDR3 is CASSLAGGETYEQYF. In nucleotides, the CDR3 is TGTGCCAGCAGCCTAGCGGGGGGCGAAACCTACGAGCAGTACTTC.

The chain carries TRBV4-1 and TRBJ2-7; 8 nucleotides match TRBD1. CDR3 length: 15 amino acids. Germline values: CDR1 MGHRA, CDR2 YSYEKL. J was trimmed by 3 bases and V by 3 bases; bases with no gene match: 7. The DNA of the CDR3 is TGCGCCAGCAGCCAGACGACAGGGGAATACTACGAGCAGTACTTC. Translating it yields CASSQTTGEYYEQYF.

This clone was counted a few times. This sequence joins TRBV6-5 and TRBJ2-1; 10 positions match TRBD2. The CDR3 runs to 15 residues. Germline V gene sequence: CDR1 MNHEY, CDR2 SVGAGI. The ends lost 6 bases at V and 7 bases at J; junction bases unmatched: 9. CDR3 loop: CASRLAGGGENEQFF. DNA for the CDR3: TGTGCCAGCAGGTTAGCGGGAGGAGGGGAAAATGAGCAGTTCTTC.

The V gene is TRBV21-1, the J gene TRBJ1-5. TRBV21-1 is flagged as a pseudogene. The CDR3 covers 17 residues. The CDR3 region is CASSKAREGGSYQPQHF. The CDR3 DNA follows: TGTGCCAGCAGCAAAGCGCGGGAAGGGGGTAGTTATCAGCCCCAGCATTTT.

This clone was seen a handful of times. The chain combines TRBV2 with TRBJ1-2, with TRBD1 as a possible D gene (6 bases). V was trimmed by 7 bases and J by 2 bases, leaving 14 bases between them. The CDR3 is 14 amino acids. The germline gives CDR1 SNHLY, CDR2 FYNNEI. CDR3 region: CASTPGGLNYGYTF. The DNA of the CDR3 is TGTGCCAGCACTCCCGGGGGCCTCAACTATGGCTACACCTTC. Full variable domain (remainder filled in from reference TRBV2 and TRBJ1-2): EPEVTQTPSHQVTQMGQEVILRCVPISNHLYFYWYRQILGQKVEFLVSFYNNEISEKSEIFDDQFSVERPDGSNFTLKIRSTKLEDSAMYFCASTPGGLNYGYTFGSGTRLTVV.

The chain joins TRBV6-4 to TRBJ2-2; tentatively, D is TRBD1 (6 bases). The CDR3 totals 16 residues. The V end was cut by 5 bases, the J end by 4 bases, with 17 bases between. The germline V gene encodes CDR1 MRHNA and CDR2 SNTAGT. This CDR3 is CASSPGQSGGTGELFF. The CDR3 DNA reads TGTGCCAGCAGTCCCGGACAGTCAGGAGGCACCGGGGAGCTGTTTTTT.